Each of the 3 T cell receptor beta chains below was sequenced from the same sample in a study of blood T cell repertoires in COVID-19. This table comes from immunoSEQ multiplex PCR, and its TCRdb copy is limited to in-frame clones, with some not included. The sample consists of some 390,000 clones, 75% to 90% of them appearing once. Material for sequencing was peripheral blood. These receptors were collected from a woman in her thirties or forties with COVID-19, enrolled during active disease.

A single count supports this clone. The V and J genes are TRBV29-1 and TRBJ2-2; D is unclear. The V end was cut by 7 bases, the J end by 4 bases, with 13 bases between. This CDR3 is built from 13 residues. Germline loops: CDR1 SQVTM, CDR2 ANQGSEA. The CDR3 DNA sequence: TGCAGCGGTCGTCAGAGAGGCACCGGGGAGCTGTTTTTT. Translation gives CSGRQRGTGELFF.

The rearrangement links TRBV7-6 to TRBJ1-6, with D tentatively TRBD1 (6 bases). There are 16 residues in the CDR3. Trimming took off 1 base at V and 9 bases at J, with 16 bases between the two ends. Germline CDR1 and CDR2: SGHVS and FNYEAQ. The CDR3 spells CASSLGSGTLSSPLHF. Here the CDR3 DNA reads TGTGCCAGCAGCTTAGGGTCGGGGACATTGAGTTCACCCCTCCACTTT.

The CDR3 sequence is CASREGNSYNEQFF. Written as DNA, the CDR3 is TGTGCCAGCAGGGAGGGGAACTCCTACAATGAGCAGTTCTTC. This rearrangement joins TRBV28 to TRBJ2-1; D might be TRBD2 (6 bases). The CDR3 is 14 amino acids. Looked up from germline, CDR1 is MDHEN and CDR2 is SYDVKM. With 6 bases removed from V and 0 bases from J, the gap between germline ends came to 9 bases.